This section outlines one TCR beta chain sequence together with its context. As yet, its antigen is unknown. These data originate in a study of T cell responses to AZD1222 COVID-19 vaccine. Study findings and constraints: White British donors predominated, females outnumbered males, and clonal diversity was possibly underestimated. Following two doses of AZD1222, Spike-specific TCR breadth and depth rose.

V lost 2 bases, J lost 3 bases, and 10 bases lay in between. CDR1 LNHDA and CDR2 SQIVND come from the germline V gene (reference sequence). The CDR3 is 14 amino acids. Repertoires were generated with immunoSEQ multiplex PCR, while TCRdb's copy carries only in-frame clones and drops some. The profile shows about 120,000 clones, 88% of them singletons. The sequence was obtained from an adult in good health. This sequence joins TRBV19 and TRBJ1-1; D is undetermined. Source: peripheral blood, taken on day 0 of AZD1222 vaccination. CDR3 residues: CASSIWARDTEAFF. In nucleotides, the CDR3 is TGTGCCAGTAGTATATGGGCCCGGGACACTGAAGCTTTCTTT.